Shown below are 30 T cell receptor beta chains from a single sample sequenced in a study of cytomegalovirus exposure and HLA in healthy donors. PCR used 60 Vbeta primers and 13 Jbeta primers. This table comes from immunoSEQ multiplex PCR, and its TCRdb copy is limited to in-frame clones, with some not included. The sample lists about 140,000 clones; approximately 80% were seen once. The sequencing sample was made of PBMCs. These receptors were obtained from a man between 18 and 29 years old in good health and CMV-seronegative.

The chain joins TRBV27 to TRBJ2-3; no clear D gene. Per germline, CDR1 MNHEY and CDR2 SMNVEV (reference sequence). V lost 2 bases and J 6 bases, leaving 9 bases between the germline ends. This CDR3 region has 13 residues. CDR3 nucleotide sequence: TGTGCCAGCAGTTTACAGGTTCTCGATACGCAGTATTTT. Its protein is CASSLQVLDTQYF.

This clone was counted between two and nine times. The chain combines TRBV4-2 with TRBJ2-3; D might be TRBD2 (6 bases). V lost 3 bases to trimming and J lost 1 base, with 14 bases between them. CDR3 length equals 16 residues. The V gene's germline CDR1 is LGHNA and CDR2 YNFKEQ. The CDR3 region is CASSHPGDLGTDTQYF. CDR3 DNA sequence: TGTGCCAGCAGCCACCCGGGAGATCTGGGCACAGATACGCAGTATTTT.

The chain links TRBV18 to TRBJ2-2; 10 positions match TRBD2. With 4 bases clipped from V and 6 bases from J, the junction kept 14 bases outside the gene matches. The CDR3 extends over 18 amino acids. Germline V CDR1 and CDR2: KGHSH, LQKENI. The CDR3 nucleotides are TGTGCCAGCTCACAGCTCCCCCCTAGCGGGAGTAAGTCCGGGGAGCTGTTTTTT. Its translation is CASSQLPPSGSKSGELFF.

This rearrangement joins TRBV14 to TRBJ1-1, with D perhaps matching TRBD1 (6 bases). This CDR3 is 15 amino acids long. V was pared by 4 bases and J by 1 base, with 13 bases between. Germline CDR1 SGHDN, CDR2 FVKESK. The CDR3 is CASSRITTGNTEAFF. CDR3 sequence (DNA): TGTGCCAGCAGCCGGATAACGACAGGGAACACTGAAGCTTTCTTT.

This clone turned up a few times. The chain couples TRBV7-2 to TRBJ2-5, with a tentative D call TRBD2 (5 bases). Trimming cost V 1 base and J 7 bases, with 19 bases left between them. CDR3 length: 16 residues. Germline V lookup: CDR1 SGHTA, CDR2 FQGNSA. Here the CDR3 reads CASSLGGGPRGWTQYF. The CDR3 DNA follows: TGTGCCAGCAGCTTAGGGGGTGGGCCCCGGGGATGGACCCAGTACTTC.

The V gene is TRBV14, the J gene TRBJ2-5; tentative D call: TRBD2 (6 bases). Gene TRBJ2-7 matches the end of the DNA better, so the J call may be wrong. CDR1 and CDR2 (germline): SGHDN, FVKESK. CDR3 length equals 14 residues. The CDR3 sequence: CAIQPVGRGYEQYF. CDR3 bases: TGTGCCATCCAACCCGTTGGGCGGGGATACGAGCAGTACTTC.

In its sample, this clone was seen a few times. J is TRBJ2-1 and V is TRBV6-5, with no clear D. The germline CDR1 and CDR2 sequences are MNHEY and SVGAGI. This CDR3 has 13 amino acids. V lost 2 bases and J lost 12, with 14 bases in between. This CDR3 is CASSYTDISMQFF. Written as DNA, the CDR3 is TGTGCCAGCAGTTACACAGACATCTCCATGCAGTTCTTC.

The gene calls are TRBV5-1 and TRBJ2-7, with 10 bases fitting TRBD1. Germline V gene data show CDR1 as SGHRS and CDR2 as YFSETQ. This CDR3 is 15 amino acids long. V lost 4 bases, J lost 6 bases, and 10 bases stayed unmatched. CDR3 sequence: CASSQTGGAGGEQYF. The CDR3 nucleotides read TGCGCCAGCAGCCAGACAGGGGGCGCGGGCGGCGAGCAGTACTTC.

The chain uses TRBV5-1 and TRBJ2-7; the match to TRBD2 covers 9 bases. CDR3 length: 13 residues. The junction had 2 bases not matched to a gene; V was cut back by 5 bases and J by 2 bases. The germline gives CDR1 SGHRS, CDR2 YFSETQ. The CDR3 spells CASSPSGAYEQYF. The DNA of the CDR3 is TGCGCCAGCAGTCCTAGCGGGGCCTACGAGCAGTACTTC.

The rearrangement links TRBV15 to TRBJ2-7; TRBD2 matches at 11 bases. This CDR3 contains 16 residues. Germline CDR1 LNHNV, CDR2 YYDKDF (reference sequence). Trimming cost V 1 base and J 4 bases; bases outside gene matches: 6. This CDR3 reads CATSRGSGRASYEQYF. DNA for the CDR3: TGTGCCACCAGCAGAGGTAGCGGGAGGGCCTCGTACGAGCAGTACTTC. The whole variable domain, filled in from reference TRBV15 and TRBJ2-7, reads DAMVIQNPRYQVTQFGKPVTLSCSQTLNHNVMYWYQQKSSQAPKLLFHYYDKDFNNEADTPDNFQSRRPNTSFCFLDIRSPGLGDTAMYLCATSRGSGRASYEQYFGPGTRLTVT.

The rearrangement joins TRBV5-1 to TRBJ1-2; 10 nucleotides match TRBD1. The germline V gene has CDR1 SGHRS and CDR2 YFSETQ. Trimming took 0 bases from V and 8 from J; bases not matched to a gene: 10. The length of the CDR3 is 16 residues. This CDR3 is CASSLALRDRGPGYTF. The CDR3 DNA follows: TGCGCCAGCAGCTTGGCACTACGGGACAGGGGCCCAGGCTACACCTTC.

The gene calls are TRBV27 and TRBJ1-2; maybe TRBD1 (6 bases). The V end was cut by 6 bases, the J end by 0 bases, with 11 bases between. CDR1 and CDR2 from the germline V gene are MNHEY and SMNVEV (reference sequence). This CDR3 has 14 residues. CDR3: CASRRTVANYGYTF. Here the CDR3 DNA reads TGTGCCAGCAGGCGGACAGTAGCTAACTATGGCTACACCTTC.

CDR3 in amino acids: CASSQDSGRENEQFF. In DNA, the CDR3 is TGTGCCAGCAGCCAAGATTCCGGGAGGGAAAATGAGCAGTTCTTC. The chain recombines TRBV4-2 with TRBJ2-1; TRBD2 matches 8 bases. There are 15 residues in the CDR3. Trimming took 0 bases from V and 7 from J; bases not matched to a gene: 5. CDR1 and CDR2 from the germline V gene are LGHNA and YNFKEQ.

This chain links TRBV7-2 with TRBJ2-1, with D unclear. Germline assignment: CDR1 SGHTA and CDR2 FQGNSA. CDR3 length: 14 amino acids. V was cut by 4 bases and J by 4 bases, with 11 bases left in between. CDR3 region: CASSSRGGYNEQFF. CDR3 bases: TGTGCCAGCAGCTCCCGAGGTGGTTACAATGAGCAGTTCTTC.

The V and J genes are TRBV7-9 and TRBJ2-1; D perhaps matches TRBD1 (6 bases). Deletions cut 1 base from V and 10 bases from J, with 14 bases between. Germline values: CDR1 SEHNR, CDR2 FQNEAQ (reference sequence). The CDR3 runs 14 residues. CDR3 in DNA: TGTGCCAGCAGCTTAGAAGTCAGGGGCGCAGAGCAGTTCTTC. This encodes CASSLEVRGAEQFF.

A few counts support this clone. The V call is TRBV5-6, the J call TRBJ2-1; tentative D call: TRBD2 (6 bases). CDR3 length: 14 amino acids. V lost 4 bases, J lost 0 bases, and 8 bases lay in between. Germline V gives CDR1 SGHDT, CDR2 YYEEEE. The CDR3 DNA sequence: TGTGCCAGCAGCCTCGGGAGCTCCTACAATGAGCAGTTCTTC. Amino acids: CASSLGSSYNEQFF.

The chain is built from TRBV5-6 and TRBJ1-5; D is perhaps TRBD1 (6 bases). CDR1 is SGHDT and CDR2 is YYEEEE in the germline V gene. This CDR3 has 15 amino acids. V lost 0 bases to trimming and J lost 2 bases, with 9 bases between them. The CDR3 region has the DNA TGTGCCAGCAGCTTGGGGGGGCTTGGCAATCAGCCCCAGCATTTT. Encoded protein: CASSLGGLGNQPQHF.

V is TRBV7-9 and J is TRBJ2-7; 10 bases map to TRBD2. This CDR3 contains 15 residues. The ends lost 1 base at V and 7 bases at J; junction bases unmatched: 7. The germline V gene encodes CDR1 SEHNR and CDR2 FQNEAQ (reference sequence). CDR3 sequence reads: CASSLEPSGGGEQYF. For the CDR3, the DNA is TGTGCCAGCAGCTTAGAGCCTAGCGGGGGCGGAGAGCAGTACTTC.

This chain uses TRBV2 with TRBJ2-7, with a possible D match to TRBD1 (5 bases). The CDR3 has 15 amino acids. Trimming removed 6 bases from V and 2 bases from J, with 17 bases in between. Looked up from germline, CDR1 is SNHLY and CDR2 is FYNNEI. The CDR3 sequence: CASSSEGQGPYEQYF. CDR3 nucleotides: TGTGCCAGCAGCTCCGAAGGCCAGGGTCCCTACGAGCAGTACTTC. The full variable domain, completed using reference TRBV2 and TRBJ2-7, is EPEVTQTPSHQVTQMGQEVILRCVPISNHLYFYWYRQILGQKVEFLVSFYNNEISEKSEIFDDQFSVERPDGSNFTLKIRSTKLEDSAMYFCASSSEGQGPYEQYFGPGTRLTVT.

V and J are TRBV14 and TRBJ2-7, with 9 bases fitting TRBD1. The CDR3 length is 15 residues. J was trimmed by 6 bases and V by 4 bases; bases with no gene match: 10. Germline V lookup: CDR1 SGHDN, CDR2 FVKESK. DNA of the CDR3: TGTGCCAGCAGCCGCGTCGGGACAGGGAGAGGCGAGCAGTACTTC. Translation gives CASSRVGTGRGEQYF.

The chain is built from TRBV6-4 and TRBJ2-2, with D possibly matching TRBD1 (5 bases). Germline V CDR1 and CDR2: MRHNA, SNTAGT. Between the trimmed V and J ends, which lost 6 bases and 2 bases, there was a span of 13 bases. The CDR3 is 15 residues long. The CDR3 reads CASSTLDTNTGELFF. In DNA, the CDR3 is TGTGCCAGCAGCACCCTGGACACTAACACCGGGGAGCTGTTTTTT.

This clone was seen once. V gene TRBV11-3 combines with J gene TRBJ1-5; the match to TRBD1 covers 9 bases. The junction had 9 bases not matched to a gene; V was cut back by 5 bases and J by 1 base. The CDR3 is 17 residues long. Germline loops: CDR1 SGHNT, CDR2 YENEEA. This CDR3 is CASSIRDRVLSNQPQHF. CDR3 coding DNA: TGTGCCAGCAGCATCCGGGACAGGGTTTTAAGCAATCAGCCCCAGCATTTT.

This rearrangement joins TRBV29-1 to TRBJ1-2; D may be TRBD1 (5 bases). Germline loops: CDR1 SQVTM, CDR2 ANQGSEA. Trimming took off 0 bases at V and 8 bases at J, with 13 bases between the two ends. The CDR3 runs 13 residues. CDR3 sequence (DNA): TGCAGCGTTGAAGAGTTCGGGCAGGGCGGCTACACCTTC. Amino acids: CSVEEFGQGGYTF. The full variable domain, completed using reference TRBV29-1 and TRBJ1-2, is SAVISQKPSRDICQRGTSLTIQCQVDSQVTMMFWYRQQPGQSLTLIATANQGSEATYESGFVIDKFPISRPNLTFSTLTVSNMSPEDSSIYLCSVEEFGQGGYTFGSGTRLTVV.

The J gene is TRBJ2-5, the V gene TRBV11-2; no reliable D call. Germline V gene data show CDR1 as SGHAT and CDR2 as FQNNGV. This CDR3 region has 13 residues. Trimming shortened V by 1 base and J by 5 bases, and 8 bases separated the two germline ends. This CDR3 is CASSLGSTETQYF. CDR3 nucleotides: TGTGCCAGCAGCTTAGGTAGCACGGAGACCCAGTACTTC.

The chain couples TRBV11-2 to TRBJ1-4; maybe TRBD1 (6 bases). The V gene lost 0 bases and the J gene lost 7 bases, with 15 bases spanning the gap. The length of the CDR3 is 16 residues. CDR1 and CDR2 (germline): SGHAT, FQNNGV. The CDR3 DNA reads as TGTGCCAGCAGCTTAGATCCGAGGGGGTTGAGTGAAAAACTGTTTTTT. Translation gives CASSLDPRGLSEKLFF.

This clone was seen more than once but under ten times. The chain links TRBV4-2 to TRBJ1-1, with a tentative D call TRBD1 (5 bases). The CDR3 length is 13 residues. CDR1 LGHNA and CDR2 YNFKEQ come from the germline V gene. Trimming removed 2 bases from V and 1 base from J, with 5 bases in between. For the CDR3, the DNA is TGTGCCAGCAGCCAAACAGGGAACACTGAAGCTTTCTTT. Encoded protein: CASSQTGNTEAFF.

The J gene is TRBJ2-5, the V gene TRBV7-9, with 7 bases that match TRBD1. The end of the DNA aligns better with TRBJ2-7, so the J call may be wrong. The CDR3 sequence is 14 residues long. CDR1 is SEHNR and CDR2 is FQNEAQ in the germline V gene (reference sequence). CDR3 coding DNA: TGTGCCAGCAGCCCCGACAGGGTTGGCCACGAGCAGTACTTC. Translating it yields CASSPDRVGHEQYF.

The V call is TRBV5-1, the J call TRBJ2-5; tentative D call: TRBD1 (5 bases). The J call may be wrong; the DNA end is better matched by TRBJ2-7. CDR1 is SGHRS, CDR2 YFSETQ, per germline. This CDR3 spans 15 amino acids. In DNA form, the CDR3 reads TGCGCCAGCAGCTTGGCGGCAGGGTTAAGGTACGAGCAGTACTTC. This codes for CASSLAAGLRYEQYF.

CDR3 region: CASSLAPGLAVYNEQFF. The CDR3 DNA follows: TGTGCCAGCAGCTTGGCCCCGGGACTAGCGGTTTACAATGAGCAGTTCTTC. V is TRBV5-6 and J is TRBJ2-1; 11 nucleotides match TRBD2. The ends lost 0 bases at V and 4 bases at J; junction bases unmatched: 6. This CDR3 region has 17 residues. Per germline, CDR1 SGHDT and CDR2 YYEEEE.

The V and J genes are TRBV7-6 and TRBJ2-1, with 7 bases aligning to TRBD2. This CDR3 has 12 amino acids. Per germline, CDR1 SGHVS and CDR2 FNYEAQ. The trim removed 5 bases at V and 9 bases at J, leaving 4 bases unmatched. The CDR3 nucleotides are TGTGCCAGCAGCCACACTAGCGTTGAGCAGTTCTTC. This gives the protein CASSHTSVEQFF. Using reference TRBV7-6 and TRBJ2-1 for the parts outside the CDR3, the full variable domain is GAGVSQSPRYKVTKRGQDVALRCDPISGHVSLYWYRQALGQGPEFLTYFNYEAQQDKSGLPNDRFSAERPEGSISTLTIQRTEQRDSAMYRCASSHTSVEQFFGPGTRLTVL.